This TCR beta chain was recovered during a study of cytomegalovirus exposure and HLA in healthy donors. Study findings and constraints: Later analysis found that TCR beta chains associated with HLA were more clonally expanded than other, equally common chains.

PCR used 60 Vbeta primers and 13 Jbeta primers. Only in-frame clones appear in the TCRdb table, and some are missing; sequencing was by immunoSEQ multiplex PCR. In the table there are 160,000 or so clones, around four fifths of which are singletons. Germline V gene lookup returns CDR1 SGHAT and CDR2 FQDESV (reference sequence). The length of the CDR3 is 15 residues. Germline trimming cut 5 bases from V and 4 bases from J; bases unmatched to any gene: 7. About this clone itself: Its antigen is currently unknown.

Healthy bone marrow donors supplied every sample. The clonotype comes from a woman aged 45-65 years in good health and CMV-seronegative. Source material: PBMCs. This chain joins TRBV11-1 and TRBJ2-1, with TRBD1 matching over 8 bases. This chain's CDR3 is CASSEQGGLYNEQFF. The CDR3 DNA sequence: TGTGCCAGCAGCGAACAGGGGGGATTGTACAATGAGCAGTTCTTC.